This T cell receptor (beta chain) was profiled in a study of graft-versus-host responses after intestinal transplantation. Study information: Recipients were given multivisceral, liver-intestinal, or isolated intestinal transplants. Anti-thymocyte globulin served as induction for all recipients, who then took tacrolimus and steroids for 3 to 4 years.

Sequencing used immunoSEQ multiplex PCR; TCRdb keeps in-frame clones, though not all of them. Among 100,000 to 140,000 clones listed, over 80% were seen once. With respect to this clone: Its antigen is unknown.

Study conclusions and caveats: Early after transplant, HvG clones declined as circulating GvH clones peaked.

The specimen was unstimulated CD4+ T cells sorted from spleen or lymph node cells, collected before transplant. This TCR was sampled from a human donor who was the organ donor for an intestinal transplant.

The CDR3 DNA sequence: TGTGCCAGCAGCCTCCGACAGGGGCAGAAGGATACGCAGTATTTT. This encodes CASSLRQGQKDTQYF. V and J are TRBV7-3 and TRBJ2-3; 8 nucleotides line up with TRBD1. Germline CDR1 SGHTA, CDR2 FQGTGA. CDR3 length: 15 residues. With V trimmed by 5 bases and J by 6 bases, 10 bases remained unmatched.